One sample yielded the 13 T cell receptor beta chains listed below, sequenced in a study of blood T cell repertoires in COVID-19. The protocol was immunoSEQ multiplex PCR, while the TCRdb copy is restricted to in-frame clones and leaves out a portion. The table includes about 65,000 clones, 93% detected once. The sequenced sample consisted of peripheral blood. These receptors came from a man between 65 and 79 years old with active COVID-19.

The J gene is TRBJ2-7, the V gene TRBV12-1; the D call in the table, TRBD2, was not verified against the DNA. TRBV12-1 is an annotated pseudogene. The CDR3 is 14 residues long. The CDR3 DNA reads as TGTGCCAGCAGCTCCGTAGCGCAAAACTACGAGCAGTACTTC. Protein sequence: CASSSVAQNYEQYF.

Only one count was recorded for this clone. The chain recombines TRBV5-4 with TRBJ2-2; TRBD2 aligns across 11 bases. V lost 4 bases, J lost 5 bases, and 16 bases stayed unmatched. This CDR3 is built from 19 residues. Germline V lookup: CDR1 SGHNT, CDR2 YYREEE (reference sequence). The CDR3 sequence is CASSPPRLAGGEGTGELFF. In DNA form, the CDR3 reads TGTGCCAGCAGCCCCCCCCGGCTAGCGGGGGGTGAAGGAACCGGGGAGCTGTTTTTT.

The CDR3 is CASSPRGQSNEKLFF. In DNA form, the CDR3 reads TGTGCCAGCTCACCAAGGGGGCAGAGTAATGAAAAACTGTTTTTT. This sequence joins TRBV18 and TRBJ1-4; 7 nucleotides match TRBD1. This CDR3 has 15 residues. The germline CDR1 and CDR2 sequences are KGHSH and LQKENI. The J segment lost 4 bases and the V segment lost 2 bases, leaving 4 bases of the junction unmatched.

This clone was seen just once. The V gene is TRBV21-1, the J gene TRBJ1-5; no check of the table's D call, TRBD1, against the DNA was made. TRBV21-1 is a pseudogene. The length of the CDR3 is 15 residues. This CDR3 is CASSKGGQGHQPQHF. The CDR3 coding sequence is TGTGCCAGCAGCAAAGGGGGACAGGGCCATCAGCCCCAGCATTTT.

The V and J genes are TRBV7-9 and TRBJ2-5; TRBD2 agrees at 7 bases. This CDR3 comprises 15 residues. Germline CDR1 SEHNR, CDR2 FQNEAQ (reference sequence). V lost 6 bases and J lost 0; bases outside the gene matches: 7. The CDR3 sequence: CASRNGGGDQETQYF. DNA for the CDR3: TGTGCCAGCAGGAATGGCGGGGGAGACCAAGAGACCCAGTACTTC.

The chain couples TRBV7-2 to TRBJ1-3; no reliable D call. The CDR3 covers 14 residues. The V and J ends lost 0 bases and 0 bases respectively, with 3 bases between them. Germline CDR1 and CDR2: SGHTA and FQGNSA. CDR3 loop: CASSLAASGNTIYF. CDR3 in DNA: TGTGCCAGCAGCTTAGCAGCCTCTGGAAACACCATATATTTT. Complete variable domain (other parts from reference TRBV7-2 and TRBJ1-3): GAGVSQSPSNKVTEKGKDVELRCDPISGHTALYWYRQSLGQGLEFLIYFQGNSAPDKSGLPSDRFSAERTGGSVSTLTIQRTQQEDSAVYLCASSLAASGNTIYFGEGSWLTVV.

The genes are TRBV19 and TRBJ2-1; 7 bases map to TRBD1. The trim removed 4 bases at V and 3 bases at J, leaving 9 bases unmatched. The germline gives CDR1 LNHDA, CDR2 SQIVND (reference sequence). CDR3 size: 16 residues. The CDR3 sequence is CASSTRDRQNYNEQFF. CDR3 DNA sequence: TGTGCCAGTAGTACCCGGGACAGACAAAACTACAATGAGCAGTTCTTC.

This sequence joins TRBV27 and TRBJ2-1, with 10 positions matching TRBD1. V shed 2 bases, J shed 8 bases, and the junction held 12 bases outside the gene matches. The CDR3 extends over 17 amino acids. CDR1 is MNHEY and CDR2 is SMNVEV in the germline V gene (reference sequence). CDR3 region: CASSLGIPGQGSHEQFF. CDR3 coding DNA: TGTGCCAGCAGTTTAGGGATTCCGGGACAGGGGAGCCATGAGCAGTTCTTC.

The chain has TRBV11-3 and TRBJ2-2; tentative D call: TRBD2 (5 bases). Trimming removed 7 bases at V and 5 bases at J, with 14 bases between. CDR1 SGHNT and CDR2 YENEEA come from the germline V gene. The CDR3 spans 14 residues. CDR3 amino acids: CASKTGVETGELFF. For the CDR3, the DNA is TGTGCCAGCAAAACCGGGGTAGAGACCGGGGAGCTGTTTTTT. The whole variable domain, remainder taken from reference TRBV11-3 and TRBJ2-2, is EAGVVQSPRYKIIEKKQPVAFWCNPISGHNTLYWYLQNLGQGPELLIRYENEEAVDDSQLPKDRFSAERLKGVDSTLKIQPAELGDSAVYLCASKTGVETGELFFGEGSRLTVL.

This rearrangement joins TRBV19 to TRBJ1-6; D may be TRBD1 (5 bases). Germline CDR1 reads LNHDA; CDR2 reads SQIVND (reference sequence). This CDR3 is built from 20 residues. V was pared by 3 bases and J by 1 base, with 22 bases between. The CDR3 protein is CASSISPGGPGGSYNSPLHF. CDR3 nucleotide sequence: TGTGCCAGTAGTATCTCTCCCGGAGGTCCGGGGGGATCCTATAATTCACCCCTCCACTTT.

The chain employs TRBV11-2 and TRBJ2-1; 7 nucleotides align to TRBD1. This CDR3 is 17 amino acids long. Per the germline V gene, CDR1 is SGHAT and CDR2 is FQNNGV. J lost 2 bases, V lost 0 bases, and 7 bases had no gene match. The CDR3: CASSLDLRQGAYNEQFF. The CDR3, as DNA: TGTGCCAGCAGCTTAGATCTAAGGCAGGGGGCCTACAATGAGCAGTTCTTC.

J is TRBJ2-1 and V is TRBV6-1; tentative D call: TRBD2 (5 bases). Deletions cut 1 base from V and 8 bases from J, with 9 bases between. This CDR3 comprises 13 residues. The germline gives CDR1 MNHNS, CDR2 SASEGT. CDR3 DNA: TGTGCCAGCAGTGAAGGAGGGTTCGATGAGCAGTTCTTC. Its translation is CASSEGGFDEQFF.

The CDR3 spells CASSLSTDSIGSPLHF. In nucleotides, the CDR3 is TGTGCCAGCAGTTTATCGACAGACTCGATAGGTTCACCCCTCCACTTT. The gene calls are TRBV27 and TRBJ1-6; TRBD1 is a possible D gene (5 bases). Germline values: CDR1 MNHEY, CDR2 SMNVEV (reference sequence). The length of the CDR3 is 16 residues. The germline V and J ends were trimmed by 0 bases and 9 bases, with 15 bases remaining between them.